Following are 5 T cell receptor beta chains from one sample sequenced in a study of graft-versus-host responses after intestinal transplantation. Measured with immunoSEQ multiplex PCR; TCRdb has only the in-frame clones, and not every one. This table holds about 19,000 clones, over 75% found once. The starting material was PBMCs, obtained 14 days after transplant. The origin of the receptors is a human patient who received an intestinal transplant, so some T cells may come from the graft donor.

The CDR3 is CASSLFFVSGLQETQYF. The CDR3 nucleotides are TGTGCCAGCAGTTTGTTTTTTGTTAGCGGCCTTCAAGAGACCCAGTACTTC. The J gene is TRBJ2-5, the V gene TRBV27; perhaps TRBD2 as D (6 bases). The V and J ends lost 3 bases and 2 bases respectively, with 19 bases between them. Germline CDR1 and CDR2: MNHEY and SMNVEV (reference sequence). The CDR3 runs 17 residues.

In nucleotides, the CDR3 is TGTGCCAGTAGTATCGTAGGGACCGGGGCCAACGTCCTGACTTTC. Its protein is CASSIVGTGANVLTF. This chain joins TRBV19 and TRBJ2-6; TRBD1 or TRBD2 may be the D gene (5 bases each). CDR3 length: 15 amino acids. CDR1 is LNHDA and CDR2 is SQIVND in the germline V gene (reference sequence). V lost 3 bases, J lost 4 bases, and 10 bases lay in between.

The chain couples TRBV4-2 to TRBJ1-2; unclear D gene. The V gene's germline CDR1 is LGHNA and CDR2 YNFKEQ. The ends were cut back, 0 bases at V and 8 bases at J, with 13 bases in the middle. The CDR3 spans 14 residues. In DNA form, the CDR3 reads TGTGCCAGCAGCCAAGAGGGAGTGACTTGGGGCTACACCTTC. Protein product: CASSQEGVTWGYTF.

The chain combines TRBV2 with TRBJ1-5; 8 nucleotides line up with TRBD1. V gave up 2 bases and J gave up 0 bases; unmatched junction bases: 9. The CDR3 loop spans 18 amino acids. Germline V lookup: CDR1 SNHLY, CDR2 FYNNEI. The CDR3 here is CASSEQSGGPYSNQPQHF. CDR3 in DNA: TGTGCCAGCAGTGAACAGTCAGGGGGCCCCTATAGCAATCAGCCCCAGCATTTT.

The rearrangement joins TRBV7-9 to TRBJ2-1; 8 bases align to TRBD2. This CDR3 has 16 amino acids. V gave up 5 bases and J gave up 0 bases; unmatched junction bases: 6. Germline V gene lookup returns CDR1 SEHNR and CDR2 FQNEAQ (reference sequence). The CDR3 bases are TGTGCCAGCAGCCCCAGCGGGAGCCACTCCTACAATGAGCAGTTCTTC. Its protein is CASSPSGSHSYNEQFF.